The 15 T cell receptor beta chains reported below all come from one sample, sequenced in a study of naive and memory T cell subsets. An equimolar mix of two oligonucleotides served as the beta constant-region primer for TRBC1 and TRBC2. The ligated cDNA underwent four PCR rounds using SP2 and nested alpha and beta constant-region primers. TCRdb re-called the UMI-ligation and nested PCR reads through MiXCR, storing one row per CDR3 protein. Of around 140,000 distinct CDR3 sequences in the sample, approximately 20% are singletons; the top ten hold about 0.57%. Points from the study as a whole: A few larger clonotypes appeared in naive repertoires, especially CD8, possibly memory cells re-expressing CD45RA.

Their specific antigens are unknown. Sequencing was performed on naive CD8+ T cells from blood. The origin of the receptors is a human donor in good health.

This clonotype was picked up a small number of times. This chain joins TRBV6-1 and TRBJ2-7, with 12 bases identical to TRBD2. The V gene end was trimmed by 7 bases and the J gene end by 4 bases; junction bases not matched to a gene: 8. Germline-derived CDR1 and CDR2 are MNHNS and SASEGT. This CDR3 has 15 residues. The CDR3 is CASTYLAGGPYEQYF. The CDR3 bases are TGTGCCAGCACTTATCTAGCGGGAGGGCCATACGAGCAGTACTTC.

This clonotype has only a few counts. The chain employs TRBV12-3 or TRBV12-4 and TRBJ2-1; 9 nucleotides line up with TRBD2. V was pared by 6 bases and J by 8 bases, with 14 bases of the junction left unmatched. This CDR3 contains 16 residues. The CDR3 protein is CASSPPGLAGMDEQFF. The CDR3 region has the DNA TGTGCCAGCAGCCCCCCCGGGCTAGCGGGAATGGATGAGCAGTTCTTC.

The V gene is TRBV4-3, the J gene TRBJ2-1, with D maybe TRBD2 (7 bases). Germline V gene lookup returns CDR1 LGHNA and CDR2 YSLEER. This CDR3 spans 15 amino acids. The germline V and J ends were trimmed by 0 bases and 6 bases, with 12 bases remaining between them. The CDR3, as DNA: TGCGCCAGCAGCCAAGAGCCCGGGGGGCCCAATGAGCAGTTCTTC. Its translation is CASSQEPGGPNEQFF.

This clonotype was seen more than once but under ten times. The V call is TRBV2, the J call TRBJ2-1; TRBD2 agrees at 8 bases. J gave up 5 bases and V 7 bases, and 13 bases lay outside the gene matches. The CDR3 is made up of 16 amino acids. Germline V gene data show CDR1 as SNHLY and CDR2 as FYNNEI. CDR3 sequence: CASKIARTSGDNEQFF. The DNA of the CDR3 is TGTGCCAGCAAGATAGCCCGAACTAGCGGAGACAATGAGCAGTTCTTC.

The V and J genes are TRBV7-6 and TRBJ2-1; weak D call: TRBD2 (6 bases). Germline values: CDR1 SGHVS, CDR2 FNYEAQ. The ends were cut back, 2 bases at V and 3 bases at J, with 20 bases in the middle. This CDR3 is 18 amino acids long. CDR3 sequence reads: CASSLTEEGEGNYNEQFF. The CDR3 bases are TGTGCCAGCAGCTTAACGGAGGAGGGCGAGGGGAACTACAATGAGCAGTTCTTC.

This clonotype occurred a few times. This chain links TRBV2 with TRBJ2-1; D call uncertain. This CDR3 is built from 13 residues. CDR1 SNHLY and CDR2 FYNNEI come from the germline V gene. V was trimmed by 8 bases and J by 1 base, leaving 9 bases between them. As DNA, the CDR3 is TGTGCCAGCGGGGTGACATCCTACAATGAGCAGTTCTTC. Translation gives CASGVTSYNEQFF.

In DNA form, the CDR3 reads TGTGCCAGCAGTTTATCTGTTGGGACAGAGCGAACCGGGGAGCTGTTTTTT. It is translated as CASSLSVGTERTGELFF. V and J are TRBV28 and TRBJ2-2; 7 bases match TRBD1. After removal of 1 base from V and 5 bases from J, the junction contained 10 bases not matched to a gene. This CDR3 region has 17 residues. Looked up from germline, CDR1 is MDHEN and CDR2 is SYDVKM.

The rearrangement uses TRBV9 and TRBJ2-3; 7 bases are a match to TRBD2. The CDR3 totals 16 residues. Germline CDR1 is SGDLS and CDR2 is YYNGEE. Trimming at V came to 0 bases and at J to 2 bases, leaving 6 bases not matched to a gene. The CDR3 reads CASSVAGGRFTDTQYF. The CDR3 region has the DNA TGTGCCAGCAGCGTAGCTGGCGGGAGATTCACAGATACGCAGTATTTT.

This clonotype was seen a handful of times. The CDR3 sequence: CASSRGSGGELFF. The CDR3 coding sequence is TGCGCCAGCAGTCGCGGGAGCGGCGGGGAGCTGTTTTTT. This chain links TRBV5-1 with TRBJ2-2, with 7 bases identical to TRBD2. CDR1 is SGHRS and CDR2 is YFSETQ in the germline V gene. With V trimmed by 5 bases and J by 7 bases, 5 bases remained unmatched. CDR3 length: 13 residues.

This clonotype was detected many times. The genes are TRBV29-1 and TRBJ1-1, with 8 bases identical to TRBD1. V was pared by 6 bases and J by 3 bases, with 6 bases of the junction left unmatched. Germline V gene sequence: CDR1 SQVTM, CDR2 ANQGSEA. The length of the CDR3 is 13 residues. The chain's CDR3 is CSVTGQGHTEAFF. The DNA of the CDR3 is TGCAGCGTGACCGGACAGGGCCACACTGAAGCTTTCTTT.

There are a few counts of this clonotype. The genes are TRBV3-1 and TRBJ1-4; no reliable D call. The CDR3 consists of 14 residues. V was trimmed by 0 bases and J by 4 bases, leaving 6 bases between them. Germline V gene lookup returns CDR1 LGHDT and CDR2 YNNKEL (reference sequence). The DNA of the CDR3 is TGTGCCAGCAGCCAAGAGGAGCATAATGAAAAACTGTTTTTT. Translation: CASSQEEHNEKLFF.

This clonotype has only a few counts. The rearrangement links TRBV4-1 to TRBJ1-2; possibly TRBD1 for D (6 bases). V lost 1 base and J 3 bases, leaving 12 bases between the germline ends. CDR1 and CDR2 (germline): MGHRA, YSYEKL. CDR3 length: 15 amino acids. CDR3 amino acids: CASSQVQAGDYGYTF. The CDR3 DNA follows: TGCGCCAGCAGCCAAGTACAGGCAGGGGACTATGGCTACACCTTC.

The chain recombines TRBV2 with TRBJ2-1; D ambiguous. In germline, CDR1 is SNHLY, CDR2 FYNNEI. CDR3 size: 14 residues. With 5 bases removed from V and 4 bases from J, the gap between germline ends came to 12 bases. This chain's CDR3 is CASSSGLTYNEQFF. CDR3 nucleotide sequence: TGTGCCAGCAGTTCGGGCCTCACATACAATGAGCAGTTCTTC.

This rearrangement joins TRBV2 to TRBJ2-7; no reliable D call. The CDR3 covers 15 residues. Germline V lookup: CDR1 SNHLY, CDR2 FYNNEI. V was pared by 6 bases and J by 2 bases, with 17 bases between. CDR3 nucleotide sequence: TGTGCCAGCAGCGCGGTGTGGGTAGAGACCTACGAGCAGTACTTC. Amino acids: CASSAVWVETYEQYF.

This clonotype was found a few times. This chain uses TRBV7-9 with TRBJ2-3; possibly TRBD1 for D (5 bases). The germline CDR1 and CDR2 sequences are SEHNR and FQNEAQ (reference sequence). This CDR3 has 13 residues. V lost 1 base and J 4 bases, leaving 6 bases between the germline ends. The CDR3 DNA reads TGTGCCAGCAGCTTAGGCAGGGCAGATACGCAGTATTTT. Its translation: CASSLGRADTQYF.